These T cell receptor beta chains were read from a single sample in a study of shared clonotypes between healthy human individuals. Repertoires were generated with immunoSEQ multiplex PCR, while TCRdb's copy carries only in-frame clones and drops some. The repertoire includes 2 million to 2.5 million clones, 80% to 95% of them detected once, and 0.35% to 0.45% sits in the top ten. The specimen was naive CD4+ T cells from PBMCs. Source of these receptors: a man aged 18 to 30 in good health. Some clones in this sample may be carry-over from other donors' samples. Each CDR3 is given with its conserved first and last residue. D genes are given only for firm matches. Clone size is not always given. Where it is, it says once, few, many or a class for expanded clones.

>TRBJ1-6|NA|once|TRBV30
TGTGCCTGGAGTGCCCACCGGGGAACCTATAATTCACCCCTCCACTTT
CAWSAHRGTYNSPLHF
>TRBJ2-6|NA|NA|TRBV9
TGTGCCAGCAGCGTAATCGCTGGGGCCAACGTCCTGACTTTC
CASSVIAGANVLTF
>TRBJ1-5|NA|NA|TRBV5-1
TGCGCCAGCAGCTCAATAGGGGGGGCAGGTCAGCCCCAGCATTTT
CASSSIGGAGQPQHF
>TRBJ2-5|NA|NA|TRBV6-1
TGTGCCAGCAGTAGCCGGACCCAAGAGACCCAGTACTTC
CASSSRTQETQYF
>TRBJ2-2|TRBD1|NA|TRBV2
TGTGCCAGCAGGGGACAGGGATCGAACACCGGGGAGCTGTTTTTT
CASRGQGSNTGELFF
>TRBJ2-1|NA|NA|TRBV4-1
TGCGCCAGCAGCCAAGATCGGGCCTCCAGGAAATACAATGAGCAGTTCTTC
CASSQDRASRKYNEQFF
>TRBJ2-1|TRBD1|NA|TRBV7-3
TGTGCCAGCAGCTCTCGACAGGGAAACAATGAGCAGTTCTTC
CASSSRQGNNEQFF
>TRBJ1-5|TRBD1|NA|TRBV9
TGTGCCAGCAGCGTAGGTCAGGGGGCGGGGCAGCCCCAGCATTTT
CASSVGQGAGQPQHF
>TRBJ2-7|NA|NA|TRBV19
TGTGCCAGTAGTATACTTGCGGACTCCTACGAGCAGTACTTC
CASSILADSYEQYF
>TRBJ1-1|TRBD1|NA|TRBV5-4
TGTGCCAGCAGCTTGACAGGGGGTGGGACTGAAGCTTTCTTT
CASSLTGGGTEAFF
>TRBJ2-7|TRBD1|few|TRBV18
TGTGCCAGCTCACCGACGAGGACAGGGGCCTACGAGCAGTACTTC
CASSPTRTGAYEQYF
>TRBJ2-1|TRBD1|NA|TRBV6-1
TGTGCCAGCAGTGGCCTGCCGGGACAGGTAAATGAGCAGTTCTTC
CASSGLPGQVNEQFF
>TRBJ2-1|NA|NA|TRBV4-2
TGTGCCAGCAGCCAAGATGGGACCCTAGGGCACAATGAGCAGTTCTTC
CASSQDGTLGHNEQFF
>TRBJ2-2|TRBD1|NA|TRBV5-1
TGCGCCAGCAGCTCATTCACAGGGGCCGGGGAGCTGTTTTTT
CASSSFTGAGELFF
>TRBJ1-1|NA|NA|TRBV19
TGTGCCAGTAGTCCCTTAGGGGCAGGTTTTAAGAACACTGAAGCTTTCTTT
CASSPLGAGFKNTEAFF
>TRBJ2-4|TRBD1|NA|TRBV28
TGTGCCAGCCTAGGGACAGGGTCATTAGCCAAAAACATTCAGTACTTC
CASLGTGSLAKNIQYF
>TRBJ2-7|NA|NA|TRBV5-1
TGCGCCAGCAGCTTACAGGCTAGCGTGGCCTACGAGCAGTACTTC
CASSLQASVAYEQYF
>TRBJ1-1|NA|NA|TRBV10-2
TGCGCCAGCAGTGAGTCGACTCCCTCGGGTTTCACTGAAGCTTTCTTT
CASSESTPSGFTEAFF
>TRBJ2-3|NA|NA|TRBV11-2
TGTGCCAGCAGCCCCGGGACCGCTGGGACCACAGATACGCAGTATTTT
CASSPGTAGTTDTQYF
>TRBJ2-1|NA|NA|TRBV18
TGTGCCAGCTCACCAGGGGCGTGGGGACGTGCTGAGCAGTTCTTC
CASSPGAWGRAEQFF
>TRBJ2-3|NA|NA|TRBV7-9
TGTGCCAGCAGCTTATTGGTAGGGGCGGACTCAGATACGCAGTATTTT
CASSLLVGADSDTQYF
>TRBJ1-3|NA|NA|TRBV18
TGTGCCAGCTCACCTCTGACAGGACTCTCTGGAAACACCATATATTTT
CASSPLTGLSGNTIYF
>TRBJ2-7|TRBD1|NA|TRBV19
TGTGCCAGTAGTACCGTTAGACGGACAGGGCCATCCTACGAGCAGTACTTC
CASSTVRRTGPSYEQYF
>TRBJ2-2|NA|NA|TRBV19
TGTGCCAGTAGGGCCCGGGGGGAGCTGTTTTTT
CASRARGELFF
>TRBJ2-2|NA|NA|TRBV28
TGTGCCAGCAGTTCCGGGGACTCGGTTAGGGCCGGGGAGCTGTTTTTT
CASSSGDSVRAGELFF
>TRBJ1-5|NA|once|TRBV28
TGTGCCAGCAGCCGGGACGGGCGAGGGGATCAGCCCCAGCATTTT
CASSRDGRGDQPQHF
>TRBJ1-1|NA|NA|TRBV7-9
TGTGCCAGCAGCTTAATTACGAACACTGAAGCTTTCTTT
CASSLITNTEAFF
>TRBJ2-7|NA|once|TRBV7-8
TGTGCCAGCAGCTTAAGGAGGACTCCTAGCTCCTACGAGCAGTACTTC
CASSLRRTPSSYEQYF
>TRBJ1-2|TRBD1|NA|TRBV15
TGTGCCACCAGCAGCGGAACAGGGGACTGGGGCTATGGCTACACCTTC
CATSSGTGDWGYGYTF
>TRBJ2-7|NA|NA|TRBV2
TGTGCCAGCAGTCCCGCCCGTTTAGCTTCTTACGAGCAGTACTTC
CASSPARLASYEQYF
>TRBJ2-2|NA|NA|TRBV6-4
TGTGCCAGCAGTGAGGGGGAGTTAATCGGGGAGCTGTTTTTT
CASSEGELIGELFF
>TRBJ1-3|NA|NA|TRBV7-9
TGTGCCAGCAGCTTATGGGCATACTCTGGAAACACCATATATTTT
CASSLWAYSGNTIYF
>TRBJ2-2|NA|NA|TRBV5-1
TGCGCCAGCAGCTTCGGGCTAGCGAGTCACACCGGGGAGCTGTTTTTT
CASSFGLASHTGELFF
>TRBJ2-1|NA|NA|TRBV27
TGTGCCAGCAGTTCCCGCGGCGGCGGTGAGCAGTTCTTC
CASSSRGGGEQFF
>TRBJ2-1|NA|NA|TRBV29-1
TGCAGCGTTGTGGGGACTTCCTACAATGAGCAGTTCTTC
CSVVGTSYNEQFF
>TRBJ2-6|NA|once|TRBV5-8
TGTGCCAGCACCCTCAGCTACTCTGGGGCCAACGTCCTGACTTTC
CASTLSYSGANVLTF